A single sample is the source of the 11 T cell receptor beta chains below, sequenced in a study of CD8 T cells in Susac syndrome. Random hexamers were used to reverse transcribe an amount of roughly 0.45 to 1 ug RNA. TCRdb re-called the immunoSEQ multiplex PCR reads through MiXCR, storing one row per CDR3 protein. The table lists tens of thousands of distinct CDR3 sequences, roughly 94% of them singletons, with about 0.3% in the top ten. Sequenced: CD4+ T cells from PBMCs. The receptors here all came from a human donor with Susac syndrome.

In its sample, this clonotype was seen a few times. This chain connects TRBV29-1 to TRBJ2-7, with no clear D. The germline V gene encodes CDR1 SQVTM and CDR2 ANQGSEA. The CDR3 is made up of 12 amino acids. Trimming shortened V by 6 bases and J by 0 bases, and 9 bases separated the two germline ends. The CDR3 bases are TGCAGCGTCCTGGACGGCTCCTACGAGCAGTACTTC. Amino acids: CSVLDGSYEQYF.

V usage is TRBV5-1 and J usage is TRBJ2-4, with D perhaps assigned TRBD1 or TRBD2 (5 bases each). V lost 0 bases and J lost 5, with 9 bases in between. The CDR3 is made up of 14 amino acids. The germline CDR1 and CDR2 sequences are SGHRS and YFSETQ. As DNA, the CDR3 is TGCGCCAGCAGCTTGGGAGGGGCCCAAAACATTCAGTACTTC. Translation gives CASSLGGAQNIQYF.

Note on this clonotype: At one end the junction does not follow the germline gene, possibly because of a read error. The CDR3 DNA reads TGCAGCCTTGAGGGGGTTTTCACTGAAGCTTTCTTT. Residues: CSLEGVFTEAFF. The gene calls are TRBV29-1 and TRBJ1-1; D might be TRBD1 (6 bases). The germline CDR1 and CDR2 sequences are SQVTM and ANQGSEA. CDR3 length equals 12 residues.

This chain links TRBV5-4 with TRBJ2-5; tentatively, D is TRBD1 (5 bases). Germline V gene lookup returns CDR1 SGHNT and CDR2 YYREEE (reference sequence). The CDR3 is 15 amino acids. Trimming left V 0 bases short and J 4 bases short, with 13 bases between. The CDR3 region is CASSLAHRMTETQYF. CDR3 DNA sequence: TGTGCCAGCAGCTTGGCACACAGGATGACAGAGACCCAGTACTTC.

CDR3: CASSPGRAYTQYF. DNA for the CDR3: TGTGCCAGCAGCCCGGGCCGAGCTTATACGCAGTATTTT. The genes are TRBV7-3 and TRBJ2-3; D remains unclear. This CDR3 contains 13 residues. Between the trimmed V and J ends, which lost 5 bases and 7 bases, there was a span of 13 bases. Germline assignment: CDR1 SGHTA and CDR2 FQGTGA.

J is TRBJ2-1 and V is TRBV12-3 or TRBV12-4, with 8 bases lining up with TRBD1. The CDR3 loop spans 12 amino acids. V gave up 3 bases and J gave up 9 bases; unmatched junction bases: 1. CDR3 loop: CASSLTGVEQFF. The CDR3 nucleotides read TGTGCCAGCAGTTTGACAGGGGTTGAGCAGTTCTTC.

This chain links TRBV5-6 with TRBJ2-1; unclear D gene. The germline V gene encodes CDR1 SGHDT and CDR2 YYEEEE. The CDR3 extends over 15 amino acids. The V gene lost 4 bases and the J gene lost 1 base, with 12 bases spanning the gap. The CDR3 sequence: CASSPPGPSYNEQFF. In DNA form, the CDR3 reads TGTGCCAGCAGCCCTCCCGGACCTTCCTACAATGAGCAGTTCTTC.

The rearrangement joins TRBV7-9 to TRBJ2-3; 12 bases align to TRBD1. With V trimmed by 5 bases and J by 2 bases, 2 bases remained unmatched. CDR3 length equals 15 residues. Germline CDR1 SEHNR, CDR2 FQNEAQ (reference sequence). This CDR3 is CASSAGQGATDTQYF. As DNA, the CDR3 is TGTGCCAGCAGCGCGGGACAGGGGGCCACAGATACGCAGTATTTT.

The chain uses TRBV9 and TRBJ1-2; D unclear. CDR3 length equals 12 residues. With 0 bases removed from V and 5 bases from J, the gap between germline ends came to 5 bases. Germline V lookup: CDR1 SGDLS, CDR2 YYNGEE. CDR3 nucleotides: TGTGCCAGCAGCGTAGACGGTTATGGCTACACCTTC. This translates into CASSVDGYGYTF.

The chain carries TRBV9 and TRBJ2-7; TRBD1 aligns across 7 bases. Germline V gene lookup returns CDR1 SGDLS and CDR2 YYNGEE. This CDR3 contains 14 residues. With V trimmed by 3 bases and J by 1 base, 4 bases remained unmatched. CDR3 amino acids: CASSADRASYEQYF. Here the CDR3 DNA reads TGTGCCAGCAGCGCCGACAGGGCGTCCTACGAGCAGTACTTC.

The rearrangement joins TRBV20-1 to TRBJ2-1; no clear D. The CDR3 length is 16 residues. Germline V gives CDR1 DFQATT, CDR2 SNEGSKA (reference sequence). The V end lost 3 bases, the J end lost 1 base, and 16 bases lay between the germline ends. The CDR3 DNA is TGCAGTGCTAGTCCTTCCCTGGGCACATCCTACAATGAGCAGTTCTTC. As protein: CSASPSLGTSYNEQFF.